This T cell receptor (beta chain) was identified during a study of regulatory T cells in long-lasting Graves disease. Study-level points and caveats: Accuracy may have suffered from the small sample size.

Arm-PCR of CDR3 regions with iRepertoire HTBI primers generated TCR beta libraries. A single record per CDR3 protein comes from TCRdb applying MiXCR to the multiplex PCR reads. In the table there are more than 400,000 distinct CDR3 sequences, 15% to 20% of which are singletons. The sample's time point: newly diagnosed GD, antithyroid drugs for less than 3 months. From RNA extracted from PBMCs, the TCR library was made. Comments on this clonotype: Its specificity is not known.

The CDR3 is made up of 15 amino acids. J was trimmed by 1 base and V by 1 base; bases with no gene match: 1. The germline V gene encodes CDR1 SQVTM and CDR2 ANQGSEA. These data are also associated with another study on T cells in Graves' hyperthyroidism and ophthalmopathy.

The chain is built from TRBV29-1 and TRBJ1-4, with 9 bases fitting TRBD1. The sequence came from a man in his forties or fifties with Graves disease. Sequencing was performed on peripheral blood mononuclear cells (PBMCs), taken at new diagnosis, from a patient treated with antithyroid drugs. For the CDR3, the DNA is TGCAGCGTTGAAGGACAGGGGGAAACTAATGAAAAACTGTTTTTT. It encodes CSVEGQGETNEKLFF.